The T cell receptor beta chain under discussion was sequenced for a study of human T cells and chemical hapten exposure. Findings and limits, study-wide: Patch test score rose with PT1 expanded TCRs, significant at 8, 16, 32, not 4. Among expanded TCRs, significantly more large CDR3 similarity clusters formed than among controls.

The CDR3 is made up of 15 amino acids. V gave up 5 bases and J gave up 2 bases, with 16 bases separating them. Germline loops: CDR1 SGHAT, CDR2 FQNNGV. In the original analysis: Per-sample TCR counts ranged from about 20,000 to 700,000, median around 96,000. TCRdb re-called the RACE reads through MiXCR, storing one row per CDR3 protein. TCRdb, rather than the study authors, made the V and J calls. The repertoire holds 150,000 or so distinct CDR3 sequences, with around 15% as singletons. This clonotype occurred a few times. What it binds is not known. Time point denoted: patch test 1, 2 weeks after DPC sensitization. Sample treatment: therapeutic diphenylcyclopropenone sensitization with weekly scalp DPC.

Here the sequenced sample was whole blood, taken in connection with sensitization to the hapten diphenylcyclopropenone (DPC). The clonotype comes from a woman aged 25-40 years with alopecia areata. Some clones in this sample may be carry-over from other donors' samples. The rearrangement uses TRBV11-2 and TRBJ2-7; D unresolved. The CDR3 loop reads CASSPFLDPAYEQYF. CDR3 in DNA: TGTGCCAGCAGCCCCTTCCTAGATCCCGCCTACGAGCAGTACTTC.